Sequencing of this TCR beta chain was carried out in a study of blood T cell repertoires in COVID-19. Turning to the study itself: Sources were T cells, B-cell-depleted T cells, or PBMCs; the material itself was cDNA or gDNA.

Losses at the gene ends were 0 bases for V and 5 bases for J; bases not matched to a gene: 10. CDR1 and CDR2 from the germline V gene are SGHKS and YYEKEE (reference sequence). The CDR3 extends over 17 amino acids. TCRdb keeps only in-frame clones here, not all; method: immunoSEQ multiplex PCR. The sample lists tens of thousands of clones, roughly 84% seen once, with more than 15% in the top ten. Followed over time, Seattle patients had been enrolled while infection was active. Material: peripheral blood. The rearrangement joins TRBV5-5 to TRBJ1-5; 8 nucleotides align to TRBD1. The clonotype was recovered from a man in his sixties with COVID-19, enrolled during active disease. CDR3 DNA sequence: TGTGCCAGCAGCTTGGCCACAGGGGGAACGGAATATCAGCCCCAGCATTTT. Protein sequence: CASSLATGGTEYQPQHF.